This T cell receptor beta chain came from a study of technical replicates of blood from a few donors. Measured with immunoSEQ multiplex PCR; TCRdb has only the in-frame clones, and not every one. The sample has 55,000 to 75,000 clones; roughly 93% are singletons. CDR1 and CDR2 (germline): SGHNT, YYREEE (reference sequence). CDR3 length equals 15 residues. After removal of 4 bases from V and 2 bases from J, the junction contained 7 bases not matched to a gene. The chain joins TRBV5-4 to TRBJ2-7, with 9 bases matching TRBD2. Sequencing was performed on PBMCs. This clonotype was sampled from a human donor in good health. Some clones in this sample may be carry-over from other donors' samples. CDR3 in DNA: TGTGCCAGCAGCCCCCAAAGCGGGGGGCCCTACGAGCAGTACTTC. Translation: CASSPQSGGPYEQYF.